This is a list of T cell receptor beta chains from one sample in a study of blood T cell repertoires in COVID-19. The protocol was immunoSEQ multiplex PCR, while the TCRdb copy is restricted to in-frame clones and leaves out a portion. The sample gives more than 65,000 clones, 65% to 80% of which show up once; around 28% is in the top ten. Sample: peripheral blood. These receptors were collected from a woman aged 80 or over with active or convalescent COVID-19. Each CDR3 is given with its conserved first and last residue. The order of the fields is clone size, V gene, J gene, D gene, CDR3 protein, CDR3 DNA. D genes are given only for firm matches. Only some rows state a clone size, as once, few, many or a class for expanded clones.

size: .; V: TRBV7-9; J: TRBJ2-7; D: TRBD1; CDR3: CASSATHRDRDMQYF; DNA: TGTGCCAGCAGCGCAACCCACCGGGACAGAGATATGCAGTACTTC
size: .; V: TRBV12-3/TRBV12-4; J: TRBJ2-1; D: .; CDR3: CASSLGVNEQFF; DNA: TGTGCCAGCAGTTTGGGAGTGAATGAGCAGTTCTTC
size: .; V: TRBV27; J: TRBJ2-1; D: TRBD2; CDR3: CASSPRGGRSYNEQFF; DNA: TGTGCCAGCAGTCCACGGGGGGGTCGGTCCTACAATGAGCAGTTCTTC
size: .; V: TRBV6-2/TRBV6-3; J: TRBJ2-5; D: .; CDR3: CASSYSPRGNQETQYF; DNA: TGTGCCAGCAGTTACTCTCCCCGGGGTAACCAAGAGACCCAGTACTTC
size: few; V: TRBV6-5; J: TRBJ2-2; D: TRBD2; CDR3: CASSYSQAGSTGELFF; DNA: TGTGCCAGCAGTTACTCGCAAGCGGGGAGCACCGGGGAGCTGTTTTTT
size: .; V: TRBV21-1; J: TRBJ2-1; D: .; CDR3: CASSKGTWSLSSYNEQFF; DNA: TGTGCCAGCAGCAAGGGGACATGGTCCCTTAGCTCCTACAATGAGCAGTTCTTC
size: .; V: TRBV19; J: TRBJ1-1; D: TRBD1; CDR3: CASSPSGGPWEAFF; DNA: TGTGCCAGTAGTCCATCAGGGGGCCCTTGGGAAGCTTTCTTT
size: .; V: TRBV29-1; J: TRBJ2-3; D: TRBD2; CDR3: CSVDGLAGNTQYF; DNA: TGCAGCGTTGATGGGCTAGCGGGGAATACGCAGTATTTT
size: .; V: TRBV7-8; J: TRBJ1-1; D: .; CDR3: CASSLAVGVATEAFF; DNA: TGTGCCAGCAGCTTAGCGGTAGGGGTGGCCACTGAAGCTTTCTTT
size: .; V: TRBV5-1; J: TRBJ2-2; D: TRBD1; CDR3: CASSPDRGSGAGELFF; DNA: TGCGCCAGCAGCCCCGACAGGGGTAGTGGGGCCGGGGAGCTGTTTTTT